This paragraph covers one T cell receptor (beta chain) sequence. The target antigen is unknown. This record comes from a study of cytomegalovirus exposure and HLA in healthy donors. The study's findings and limits: High sensitivity and specificity were reportedly achieved when the classifier diagnosed cytomegalovirus status. Most TCR beta V segments were productive about 90% or about 30% of the time in an earlier analysis.

The PCR contained 60 Vbeta and 13 Jbeta primers. Only in-frame clones appear in the TCRdb table, and some are missing; sequencing was by immunoSEQ multiplex PCR. This table holds about 85,000 clones, over 70% found once. The TCR comes from a boy between 5 and 17 years old in good health and CMV-seronegative. The sequencing input was PBMCs.

The CDR3 reads CATHQDKGTTYEQYF. CDR3 nucleotides: TGTGCTACCCATCAGGATAAGGGGACAACTTACGAGCAGTACTTC. V is TRBV28 and J is TRBJ2-7; TRBD1 is a possible D gene (6 bases). This CDR3 contains 15 residues. Germline V gene sequence: CDR1 MDHEN, CDR2 SYDVKM.